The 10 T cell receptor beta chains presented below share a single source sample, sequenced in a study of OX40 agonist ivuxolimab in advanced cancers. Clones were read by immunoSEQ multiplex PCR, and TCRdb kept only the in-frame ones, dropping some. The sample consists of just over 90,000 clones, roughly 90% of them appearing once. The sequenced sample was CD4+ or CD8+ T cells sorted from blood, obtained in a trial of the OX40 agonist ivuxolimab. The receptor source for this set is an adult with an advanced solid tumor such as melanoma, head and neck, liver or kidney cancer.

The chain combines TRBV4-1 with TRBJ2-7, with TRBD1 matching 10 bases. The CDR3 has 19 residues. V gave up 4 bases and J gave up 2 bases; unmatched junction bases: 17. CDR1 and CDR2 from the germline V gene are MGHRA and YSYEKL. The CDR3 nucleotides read TGCGCCAGCAGCCCCCTAGGAGGACAGGGGGGCCGAGTCCCCTACGAGCAGTACTTC. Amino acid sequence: CASSPLGGQGGRVPYEQYF.

The CDR3 coding sequence is TGTGCCAGCCAACGGGGCGGGAGGGCCTTGGATACGCAGTATTTT. Translation: CASQRGGRALDTQYF. The chain uses TRBV6-6 and TRBJ2-3; 9 bases map to TRBD2. Germline CDR1 MNHNY, CDR2 SVGAGI (reference sequence). With 8 bases clipped from V and 6 bases from J, the junction kept 12 bases outside the gene matches. This CDR3 spans 15 amino acids.

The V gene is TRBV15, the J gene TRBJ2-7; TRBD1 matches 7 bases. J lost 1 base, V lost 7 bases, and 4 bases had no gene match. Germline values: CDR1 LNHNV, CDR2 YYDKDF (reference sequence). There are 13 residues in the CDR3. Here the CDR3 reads CATKGAVSYEQYF. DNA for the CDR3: TGTGCCACCAAGGGGGCGGTTTCCTACGAGCAGTACTTC.

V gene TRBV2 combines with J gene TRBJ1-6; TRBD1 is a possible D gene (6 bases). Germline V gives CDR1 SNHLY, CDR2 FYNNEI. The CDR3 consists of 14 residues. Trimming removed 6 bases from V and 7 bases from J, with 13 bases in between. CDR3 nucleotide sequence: TGTGCCAGCAGGGACCCGGGACAAAATTCACCCCTCCACTTT. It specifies CASRDPGQNSPLHF.

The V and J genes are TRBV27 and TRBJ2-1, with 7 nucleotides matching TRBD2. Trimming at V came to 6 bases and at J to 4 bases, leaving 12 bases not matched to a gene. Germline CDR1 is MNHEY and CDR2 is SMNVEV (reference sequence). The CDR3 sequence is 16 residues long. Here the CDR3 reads CASSLGRWREYNEQFF. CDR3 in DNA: TGTGCCAGCAGCCTAGGGCGCTGGCGGGAGTACAATGAGCAGTTCTTC.

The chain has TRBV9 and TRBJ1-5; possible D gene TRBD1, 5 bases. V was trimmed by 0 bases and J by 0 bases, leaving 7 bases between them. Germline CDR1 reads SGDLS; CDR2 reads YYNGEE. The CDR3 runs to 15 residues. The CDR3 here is CASSVDGGSNQPQHF. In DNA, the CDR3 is TGTGCCAGCAGCGTAGATGGGGGTAGCAATCAGCCCCAGCATTTT.

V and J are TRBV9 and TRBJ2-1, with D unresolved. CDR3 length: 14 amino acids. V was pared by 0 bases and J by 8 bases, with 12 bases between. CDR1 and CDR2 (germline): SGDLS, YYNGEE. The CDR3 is CASSVAGSIDEQFF. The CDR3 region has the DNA TGTGCCAGCAGCGTAGCTGGCTCCATCGATGAGCAGTTCTTC. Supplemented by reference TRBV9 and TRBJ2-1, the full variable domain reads DSGVTQTPKHLITATGQRVTLRCSPRSGDLSVYWYQQSLDQGLQFLIQYYNGEERAKGNILERFSAQQFPDLHSELNLSSLELGDSALYFCASSVAGSIDEQFFGPGTRLTVL.

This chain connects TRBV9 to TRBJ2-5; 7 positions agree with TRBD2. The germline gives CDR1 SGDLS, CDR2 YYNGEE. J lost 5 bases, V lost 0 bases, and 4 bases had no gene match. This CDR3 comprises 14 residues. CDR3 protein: CASSVDGRTETQYF. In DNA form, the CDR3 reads TGTGCCAGCAGCGTAGACGGGAGGACGGAGACCCAGTACTTC.

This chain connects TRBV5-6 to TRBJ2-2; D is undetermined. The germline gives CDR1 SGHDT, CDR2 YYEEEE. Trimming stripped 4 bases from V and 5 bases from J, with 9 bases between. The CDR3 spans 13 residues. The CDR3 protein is CASSPIGTGELFF. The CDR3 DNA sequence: TGTGCCAGCAGCCCGATTGGAACCGGGGAGCTGTTTTTT.

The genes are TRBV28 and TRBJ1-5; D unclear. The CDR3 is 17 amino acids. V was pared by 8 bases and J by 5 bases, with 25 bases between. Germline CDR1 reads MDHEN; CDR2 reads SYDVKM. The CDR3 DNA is TGTGCCAGCTCCGAACCCCCGCGTGAGGTGGAAGATCAGCCCCAGCATTTT. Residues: CASSEPPREVEDQPQHF.